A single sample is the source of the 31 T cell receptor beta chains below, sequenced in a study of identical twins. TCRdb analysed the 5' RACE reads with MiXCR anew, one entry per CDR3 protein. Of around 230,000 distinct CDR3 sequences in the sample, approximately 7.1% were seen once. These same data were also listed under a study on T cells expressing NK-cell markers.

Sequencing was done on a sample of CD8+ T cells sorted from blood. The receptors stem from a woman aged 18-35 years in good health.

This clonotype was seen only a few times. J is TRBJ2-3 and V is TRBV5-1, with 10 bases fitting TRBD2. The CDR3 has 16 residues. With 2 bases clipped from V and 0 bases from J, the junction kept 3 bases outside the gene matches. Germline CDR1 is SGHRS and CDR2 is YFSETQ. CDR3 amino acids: CASSFRAGGSTDTQYF. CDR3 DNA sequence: TGCGCCAGCAGCTTCCGAGCGGGGGGGAGCACAGATACGCAGTATTTT.

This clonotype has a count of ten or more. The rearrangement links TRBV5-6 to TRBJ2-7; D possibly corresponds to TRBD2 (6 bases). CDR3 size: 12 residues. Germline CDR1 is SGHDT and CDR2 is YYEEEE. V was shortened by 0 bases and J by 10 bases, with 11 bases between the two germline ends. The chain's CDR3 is CASSLGGTYQYF. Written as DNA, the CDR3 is TGTGCCAGCAGCTTGGGGGGGACTTATCAGTACTTC.

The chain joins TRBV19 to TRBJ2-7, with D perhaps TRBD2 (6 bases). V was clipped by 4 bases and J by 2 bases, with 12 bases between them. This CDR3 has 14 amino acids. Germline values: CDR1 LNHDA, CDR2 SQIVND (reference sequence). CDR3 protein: CASSTGSAAYEQYF. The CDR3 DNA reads TGTGCCAGTAGTACCGGGAGCGCGGCCTACGAGCAGTACTTC.

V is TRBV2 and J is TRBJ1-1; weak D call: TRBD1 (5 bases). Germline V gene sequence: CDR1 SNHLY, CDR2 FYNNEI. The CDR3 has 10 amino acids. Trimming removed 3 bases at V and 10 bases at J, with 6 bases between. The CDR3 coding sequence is TGTGCCAGCAGTGACAGGGCAGCTTTCTTT. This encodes CASSDRAAFF. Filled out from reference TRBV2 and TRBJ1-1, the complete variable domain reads EPEVTQTPSHQVTQMGQEVILRCVPISNHLYFYWYRQILGQKVEFLVSFYNNEISEKSEIFDDQFSVERPDGSNFTLKIRSTKLEDSAMYFCASSDRAAFFGQGTRLTVV.

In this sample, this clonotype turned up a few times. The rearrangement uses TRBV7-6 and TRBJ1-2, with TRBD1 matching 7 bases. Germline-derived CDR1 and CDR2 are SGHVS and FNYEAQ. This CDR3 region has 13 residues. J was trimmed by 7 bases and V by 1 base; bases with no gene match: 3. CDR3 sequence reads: CASSLEDRSGYTF. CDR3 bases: TGTGCCAGCAGCTTAGAGGACAGGAGTGGCTACACCTTC.

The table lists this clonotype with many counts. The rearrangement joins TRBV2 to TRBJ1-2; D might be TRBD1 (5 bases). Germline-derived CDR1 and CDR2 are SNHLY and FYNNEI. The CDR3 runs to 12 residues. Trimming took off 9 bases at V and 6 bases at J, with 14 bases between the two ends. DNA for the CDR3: TGTGCCAGTAACCAGGGAGTGGATGGCTACACCTTC. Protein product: CASNQGVDGYTF.

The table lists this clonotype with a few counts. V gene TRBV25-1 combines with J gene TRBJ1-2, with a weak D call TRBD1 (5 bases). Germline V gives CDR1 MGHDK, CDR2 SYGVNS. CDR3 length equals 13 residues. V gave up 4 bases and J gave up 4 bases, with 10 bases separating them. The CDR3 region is CASSAGLFYGYTF. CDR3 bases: TGTGCCAGCAGTGCGGGGCTCTTCTATGGCTACACCTTC.

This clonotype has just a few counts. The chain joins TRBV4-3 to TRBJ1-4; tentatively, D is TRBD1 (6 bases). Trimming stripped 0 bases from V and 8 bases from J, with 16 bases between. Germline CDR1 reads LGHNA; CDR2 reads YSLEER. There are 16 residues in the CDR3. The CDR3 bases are TGCGCCAGCAGCCAAGATGGTGGCAGGGGTATGGAAAAACTGTTTTTT. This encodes CASSQDGGRGMEKLFF.

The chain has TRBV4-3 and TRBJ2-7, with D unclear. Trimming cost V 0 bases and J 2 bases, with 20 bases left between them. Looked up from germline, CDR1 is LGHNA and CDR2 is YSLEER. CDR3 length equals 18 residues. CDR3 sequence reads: CASSQDTAGQDVAYEQYF. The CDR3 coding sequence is TGCGCCAGCAGCCAAGATACGGCAGGTCAGGACGTAGCCTACGAGCAGTACTTC.

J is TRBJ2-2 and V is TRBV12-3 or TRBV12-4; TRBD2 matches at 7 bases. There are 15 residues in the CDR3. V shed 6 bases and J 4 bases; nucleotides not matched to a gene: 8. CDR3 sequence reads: CASSRTRKVTGELFF. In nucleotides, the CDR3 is TGTGCCAGCAGCCGGACTAGGAAAGTCACCGGGGAGCTGTTTTTT.

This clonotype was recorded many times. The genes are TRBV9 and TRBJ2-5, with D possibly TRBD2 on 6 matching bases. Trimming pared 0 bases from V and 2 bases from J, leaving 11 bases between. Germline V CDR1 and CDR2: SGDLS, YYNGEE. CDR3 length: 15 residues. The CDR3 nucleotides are TGTGCCAGCAGCGTAGCTTCCGGGGGACAAGAGACCCAGTACTTC. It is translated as CASSVASGGQETQYF. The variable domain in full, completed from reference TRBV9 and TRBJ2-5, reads DSGVTQTPKHLITATGQRVTLRCSPRSGDLSVYWYQQSLDQGLQFLIQYYNGEERAKGNILERFSAQQFPDLHSELNLSSLELGDSALYFCASSVASGGQETQYFGPGTRLLVL.

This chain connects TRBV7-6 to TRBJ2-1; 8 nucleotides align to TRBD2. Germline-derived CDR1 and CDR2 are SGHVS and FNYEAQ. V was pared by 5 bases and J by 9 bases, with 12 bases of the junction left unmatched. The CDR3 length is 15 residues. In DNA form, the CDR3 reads TGTGCCAGCAGCGCCAGGGTAGCGGGGTTTCCTGAGCAGTTCTTC. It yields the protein CASSARVAGFPEQFF.

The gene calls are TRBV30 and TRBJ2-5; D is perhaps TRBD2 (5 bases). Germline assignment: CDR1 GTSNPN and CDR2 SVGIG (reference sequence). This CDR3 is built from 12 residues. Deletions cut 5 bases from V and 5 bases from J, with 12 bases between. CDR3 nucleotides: TGTGCCTGGGGCCTTGGACTTGAGACCCAGTACTTC. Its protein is CAWGLGLETQYF.

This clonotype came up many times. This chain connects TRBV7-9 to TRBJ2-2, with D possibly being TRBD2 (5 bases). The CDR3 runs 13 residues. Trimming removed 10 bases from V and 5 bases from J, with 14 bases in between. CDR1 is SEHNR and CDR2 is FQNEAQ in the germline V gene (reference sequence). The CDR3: CANSPGETGELFF. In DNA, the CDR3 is TGTGCCAACTCCCCCGGGGAAACCGGGGAGCTGTTTTTT.

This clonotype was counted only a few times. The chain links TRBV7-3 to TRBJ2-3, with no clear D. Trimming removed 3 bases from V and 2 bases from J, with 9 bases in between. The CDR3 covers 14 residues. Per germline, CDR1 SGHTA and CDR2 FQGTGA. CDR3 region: CASSFGASTDTQYF. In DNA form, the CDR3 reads TGTGCCAGCAGCTTCGGCGCCTCCACAGATACGCAGTATTTT.

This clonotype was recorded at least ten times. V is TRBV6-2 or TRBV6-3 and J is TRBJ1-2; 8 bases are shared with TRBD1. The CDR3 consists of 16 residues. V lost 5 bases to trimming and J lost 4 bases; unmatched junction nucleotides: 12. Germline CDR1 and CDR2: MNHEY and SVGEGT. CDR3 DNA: TGTGCCAGCAGTGTGAATCCGGACAGGGCCTTCTATGGCTACACCTTC. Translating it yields CASSVNPDRAFYGYTF.

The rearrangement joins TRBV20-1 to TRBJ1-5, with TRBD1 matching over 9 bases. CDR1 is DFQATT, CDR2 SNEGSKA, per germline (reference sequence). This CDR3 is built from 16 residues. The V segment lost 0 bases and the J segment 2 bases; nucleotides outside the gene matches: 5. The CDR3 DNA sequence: TGCAGTGCTAGAGATTCAAGGACAGGGGGCAATCAGCCCCAGCATTTT. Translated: CSARDSRTGGNQPQHF.

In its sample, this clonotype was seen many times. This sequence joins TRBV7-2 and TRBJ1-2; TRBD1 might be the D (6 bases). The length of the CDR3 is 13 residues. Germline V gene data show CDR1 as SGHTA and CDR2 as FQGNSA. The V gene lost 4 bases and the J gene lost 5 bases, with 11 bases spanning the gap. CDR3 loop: CASSSHREYGYTF. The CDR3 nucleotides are TGTGCCAGCAGCTCCCACAGGGAGTATGGCTACACCTTC.

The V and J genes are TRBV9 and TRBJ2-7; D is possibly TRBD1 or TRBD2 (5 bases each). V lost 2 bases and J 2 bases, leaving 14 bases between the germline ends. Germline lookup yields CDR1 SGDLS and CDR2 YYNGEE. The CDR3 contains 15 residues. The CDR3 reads CASSVRGELAYEQYF. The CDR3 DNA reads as TGTGCCAGCAGCGTTAGAGGGGAGCTAGCCTACGAGCAGTACTTC.

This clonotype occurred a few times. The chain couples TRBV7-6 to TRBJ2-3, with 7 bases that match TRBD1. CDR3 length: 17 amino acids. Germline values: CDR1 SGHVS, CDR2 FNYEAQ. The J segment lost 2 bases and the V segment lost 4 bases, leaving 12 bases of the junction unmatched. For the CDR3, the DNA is TGTGCCAGCAGCTCCCACCCGCCGGGACAGACCACAGATACGCAGTATTTT. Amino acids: CASSSHPPGQTTDTQYF.

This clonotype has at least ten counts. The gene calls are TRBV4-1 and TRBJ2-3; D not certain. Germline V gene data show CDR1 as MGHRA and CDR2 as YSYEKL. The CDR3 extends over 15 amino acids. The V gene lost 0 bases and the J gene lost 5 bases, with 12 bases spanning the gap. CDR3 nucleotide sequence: TGCGCCAGCAGCCAAGAGGATCTAGAAATAGATACGCAGTATTTT. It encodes CASSQEDLEIDTQYF.

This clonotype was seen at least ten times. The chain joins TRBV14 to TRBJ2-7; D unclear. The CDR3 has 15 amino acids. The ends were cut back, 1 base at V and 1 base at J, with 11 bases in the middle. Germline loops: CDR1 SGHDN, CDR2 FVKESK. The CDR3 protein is CASSQGTGPSYEQYF. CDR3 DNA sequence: TGTGCCAGCAGCCAAGGAACGGGCCCATCCTACGAGCAGTACTTC.

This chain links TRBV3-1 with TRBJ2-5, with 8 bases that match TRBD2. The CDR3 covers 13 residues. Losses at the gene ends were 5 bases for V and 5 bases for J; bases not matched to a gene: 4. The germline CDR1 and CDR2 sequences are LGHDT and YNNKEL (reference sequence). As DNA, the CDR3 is TGTGCCAGCAGCTTGGGACTAGAGGAGACCCAGTACTTC. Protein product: CASSLGLEETQYF.

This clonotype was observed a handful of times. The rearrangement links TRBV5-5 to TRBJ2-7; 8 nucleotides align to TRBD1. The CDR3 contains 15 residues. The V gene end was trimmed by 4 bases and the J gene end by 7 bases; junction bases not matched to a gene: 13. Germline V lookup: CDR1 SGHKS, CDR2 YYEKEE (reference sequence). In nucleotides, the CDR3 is TGTGCCAGCAGCCAGGGGACAGGCGACTCGCGGGAGCAGTACTTC. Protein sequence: CASSQGTGDSREQYF.

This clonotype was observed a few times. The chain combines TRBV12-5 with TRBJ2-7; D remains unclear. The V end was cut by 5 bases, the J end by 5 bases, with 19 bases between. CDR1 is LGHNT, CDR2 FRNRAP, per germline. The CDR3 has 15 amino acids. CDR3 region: CASGPPGQQGHEQYF. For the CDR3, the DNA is TGTGCTAGTGGTCCCCCAGGCCAACAAGGTCACGAGCAGTACTTC.

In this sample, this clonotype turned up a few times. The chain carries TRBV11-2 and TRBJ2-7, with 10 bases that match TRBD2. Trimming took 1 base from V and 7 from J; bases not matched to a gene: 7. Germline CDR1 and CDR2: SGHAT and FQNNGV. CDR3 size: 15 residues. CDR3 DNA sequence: TGTGCCAGCAGCTTAGGCCTAGCGGGAGTGGGAGAGCAGTACTTC. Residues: CASSLGLAGVGEQYF.

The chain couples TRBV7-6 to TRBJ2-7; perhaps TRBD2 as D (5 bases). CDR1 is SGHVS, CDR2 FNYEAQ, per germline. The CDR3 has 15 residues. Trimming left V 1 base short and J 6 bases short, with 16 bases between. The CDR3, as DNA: TGTGCCAGCAGCTTAGAGGACGAGGGAAGGAGCGAGCAGTACTTC. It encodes CASSLEDEGRSEQYF.

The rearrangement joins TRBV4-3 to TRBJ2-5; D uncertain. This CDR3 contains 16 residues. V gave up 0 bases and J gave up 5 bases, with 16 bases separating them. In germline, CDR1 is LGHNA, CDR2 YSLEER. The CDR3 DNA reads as TGCGCCAGCAGCCAAGATCGGTACCTGAGAGGTGAGACCCAGTACTTC. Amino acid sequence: CASSQDRYLRGETQYF.

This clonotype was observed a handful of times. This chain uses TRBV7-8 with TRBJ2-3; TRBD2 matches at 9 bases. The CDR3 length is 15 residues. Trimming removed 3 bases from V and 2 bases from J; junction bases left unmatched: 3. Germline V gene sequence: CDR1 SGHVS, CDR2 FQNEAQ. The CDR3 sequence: CASSLSGGITDTQYF. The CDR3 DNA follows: TGTGCCAGCAGCTTGAGCGGGGGGATCACAGATACGCAGTATTTT.

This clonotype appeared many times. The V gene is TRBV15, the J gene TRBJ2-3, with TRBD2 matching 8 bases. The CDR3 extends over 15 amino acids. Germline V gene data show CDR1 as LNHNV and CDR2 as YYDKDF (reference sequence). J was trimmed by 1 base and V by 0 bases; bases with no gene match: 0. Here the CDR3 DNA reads TGTGCCACCAGCAGAGAGCGGGGGGGCACAGATACGCAGTATTTT. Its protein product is CATSRERGGTDTQYF.

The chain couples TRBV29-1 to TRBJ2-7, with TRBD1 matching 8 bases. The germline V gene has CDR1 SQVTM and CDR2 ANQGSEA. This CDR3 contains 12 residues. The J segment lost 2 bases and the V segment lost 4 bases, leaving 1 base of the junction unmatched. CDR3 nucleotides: TGCAGCGTTGCACAGGGGGCCTACGAGCAGTACTTC. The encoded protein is CSVAQGAYEQYF.